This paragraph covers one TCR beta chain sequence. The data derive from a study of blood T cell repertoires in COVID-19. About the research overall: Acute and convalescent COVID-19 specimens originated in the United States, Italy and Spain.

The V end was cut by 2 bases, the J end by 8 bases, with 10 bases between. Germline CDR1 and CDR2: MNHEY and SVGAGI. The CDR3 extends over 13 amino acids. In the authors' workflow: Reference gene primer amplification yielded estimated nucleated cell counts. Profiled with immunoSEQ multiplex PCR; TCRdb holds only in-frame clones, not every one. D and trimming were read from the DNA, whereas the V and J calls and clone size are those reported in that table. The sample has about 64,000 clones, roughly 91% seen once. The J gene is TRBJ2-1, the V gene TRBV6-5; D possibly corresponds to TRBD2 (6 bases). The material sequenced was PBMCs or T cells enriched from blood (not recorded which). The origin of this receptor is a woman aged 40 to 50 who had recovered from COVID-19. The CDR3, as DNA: TGTGCCAGCAGTTACGGGGGGTGGGATGAGCAGTTCTTC. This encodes CASSYGGWDEQFF.